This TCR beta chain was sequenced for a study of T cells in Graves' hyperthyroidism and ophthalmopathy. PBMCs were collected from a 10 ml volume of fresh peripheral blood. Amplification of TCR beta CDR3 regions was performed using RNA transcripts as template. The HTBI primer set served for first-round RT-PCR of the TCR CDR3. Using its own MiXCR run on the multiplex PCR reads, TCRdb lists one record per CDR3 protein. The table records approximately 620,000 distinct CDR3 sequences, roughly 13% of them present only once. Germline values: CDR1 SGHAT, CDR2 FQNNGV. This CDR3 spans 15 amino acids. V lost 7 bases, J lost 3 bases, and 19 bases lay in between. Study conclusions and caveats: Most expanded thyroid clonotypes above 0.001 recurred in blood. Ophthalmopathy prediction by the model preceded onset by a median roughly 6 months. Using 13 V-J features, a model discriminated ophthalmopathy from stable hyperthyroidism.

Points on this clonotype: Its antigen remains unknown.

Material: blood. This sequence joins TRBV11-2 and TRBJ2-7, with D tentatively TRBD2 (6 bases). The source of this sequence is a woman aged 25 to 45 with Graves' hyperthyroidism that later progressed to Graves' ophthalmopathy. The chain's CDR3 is CASTSLADAFYEQYF. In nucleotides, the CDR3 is TGTGCCAGCACCTCCTTAGCGGACGCCTTCTACGAGCAGTACTTC.